The rows below give T cell receptor beta chains drawn from one sample of a study of blood T cell repertoires in COVID-19. This table comes from immunoSEQ multiplex PCR, and its TCRdb copy is limited to in-frame clones, with some not included. The sample shows about 210,000 clones, around 88% of them seen only once. Sequenced material: PBMCs or T cells enriched from blood (not recorded which). The receptors were gathered from a woman in her thirties who had been exposed to COVID-19. The CDR3 runs from the conserved cysteine through the conserved F or W. Fields, in order: V gene, J gene, clone size, CDR3 length, D gene, CDR3 DNA, CDR3 protein. D genes are given only for firm matches. Clone size is given for some rows only: seen once, a few or many times, or a class if the clone is expanded.

TRBV18	TRBJ2-3	.	15	.	TGTGCCAGCTCACCTCAGCCGGGGGTCTCAGATACGCAGTATTTT	CASSPQPGVSDTQYF
TRBV10-2	TRBJ2-7	.	14	.	TGCGCCAGCAGTGAGCCGGGACACGACTACGAGCAGTACTTC	CASSEPGHDYEQYF
TRBV10-3	TRBJ1-1	.	18	TRBD1	TGTGCCATCAGTGAGTCAATGAAGAGGACAGGCCTGAACACTGAAGCTTTCTTT	CAISESMKRTGLNTEAFF
TRBV10-3	TRBJ1-4	.	12	.	TGTGCCGCAGGCCGAACTAATGAAAAACTGTTTTTT	CAAGRTNEKLFF
TRBV19	TRBJ1-4	once	16	.	TGTGCCAGTAGTTTAACATGGGGGCGCGCTAATGAAAAACTGTTTTTT	CASSLTWGRANEKLFF
TRBV30	TRBJ1-5	.	13	TRBD1	TGTGCCTGGAACAGGGGAAGGAATCAGCCCCAGCATTTT	CAWNRGRNQPQHF
TRBV6-5	TRBJ2-7	.	14	.	TGTGCCAGCAGTCACACCGGAGACTCCTACGAGCAGTACTTC	CASSHTGDSYEQYF
TRBV30	TRBJ1-5	.	14	TRBD1	TGTGCCTGGAGTGCCGCGACAGGGAATCAGCCCCAGCATTTT	CAWSAATGNQPQHF
TRBV6-5	TRBJ2-7	.	14	.	TGTGCCAGCAGGCCCAGGGGCCCCTCCTACGAGCAGTACTTC	CASRPRGPSYEQYF
TRBV30	TRBJ1-1	.	14	TRBD1	TGTGCCTGGAGTGTAACAGGGGGTGACACTGAAGCTTTCTTT	CAWSVTGGDTEAFF
TRBV2	TRBJ2-1	few	12	TRBD2	TGTGCCAGCATTCACGCGGGGGAGGAGCAGTTCTTC	CASIHAGEEQFF
TRBV20-1	TRBJ2-7	.	11	.	TGCAGTGCTAGTACGGGCTACGAGCAGTACTTC	CSASTGYEQYF
TRBV12-3/TRBV12-4	TRBJ1-2	.	12	TRBD1	TGTGCCGGACAGGGTAGTAACTATGGCTACACCTTC	CAGQGSNYGYTF
TRBV19	TRBJ1-3	.	15	.	TGTGCCAGTAGTATTCGGGTTGTCTCTGGAAACACCATATATTTT	CASSIRVVSGNTIYF
TRBV30	TRBJ1-2	.	12	.	TGTGCCTGGATTCGTTCTCAGGGTGGCTACACCTTC	CAWIRSQGGYTF
TRBV7-9	TRBJ2-7	.	15	.	TGTGCCAGCAGCTCCCCCGGACAGCTCAATGGGGATGAGTACTTC	CASSSPGQLNGDEYF
TRBV10-3	TRBJ1-1	once	14	.	TGTGCCATCAGTGAGTCGAACAGAAACACTGAAGCTTTCTTT	CAISESNRNTEAFF
TRBV7-9	TRBJ2-7	.	15	.	TGTGCCAGCAGCTTAAAATCAGGGTGGACCTACGAGCAGTACTTC	CASSLKSGWTYEQYF
TRBV30	TRBJ1-1	.	13	TRBD1	TGTGCCTGGAGTGGTGGACAGGTGTCTGAAGCTTTCTTT	CAWSGGQVSEAFF
TRBV7-9	TRBJ1-2	.	14	TRBD1	TGTGCCAGCAGCTTAGCGTTAGGGGGCGATGGCTACACCTTC	CASSLALGGDGYTF
TRBV24-1	TRBJ1-3	.	15	TRBD1	TGTGCCACCAGTGAGACAGGGGCCTCTGGAAACACCATATATTTT	CATSETGASGNTIYF
TRBV7-8	TRBJ2-3	.	14	TRBD2	TGTGCCAGCAGCTTATTAGGGACTAAAGATACGCAGTATTTT	CASSLLGTKDTQYF
TRBV14	TRBJ1-2	.	14	.	TGTGCCAGCAGCCACCTCAGGGCGAGGAGTGGCTACACCTTC	CASSHLRARSGYTF
TRBV27	TRBJ2-1	few	15	.	TGTGCCAGCAGTTTCGGAGCTTTAGGAAGTAATGAGCAGTTCTTC	CASSFGALGSNEQFF
TRBV19	TRBJ1-5	many	15	.	TGTGCCAGTAGTCCCATGGGGGCTCCGGGACAGCCCCAGCATTTT	CASSPMGAPGQPQHF
TRBV7-2	TRBJ2-1	.	16	TRBD2	TGTGCCAGCAGCTTATCTAGCGGGGGGAGTAGAAATGAGCAGTTCTTC	CASSLSSGGSRNEQFF
TRBV6-6	TRBJ1-2	.	14	.	TGTGCCAGCAGTTACGGGCAGCCGGGGGGGAGCTACACCTTC	CASSYGQPGGSYTF
TRBV5-1	TRBJ1-6	.	16	.	TGCGCCAGCAGCTTGGCCCTTGGGCAGATAAATTCACCCCTCCACTTT	CASSLALGQINSPLHF
TRBV19	TRBJ2-7	.	14	TRBD2	TGTGCCAGTAGCTTCGGCGGGGGAGTCTACGAGCAGTACTTC	CASSFGGGVYEQYF
TRBV9	TRBJ2-5	once	14	.	TGTGCCAGCAGCGTAGGAGATGCGAGAGAGACCCAGTACTTC	CASSVGDARETQYF
TRBV27	TRBJ2-7	.	15	.	TGTGCCAGCAAGGGTCTGGCACCTTCAGGGTCCCGGGCGTTCTTC	CASKGLAPSGSRAFF
TRBV27	TRBJ1-5	.	14	TRBD1	TGTGCCAGCAGTACACAGGGGACCATTCAGCCCCAGCATTTT	CASSTQGTIQPQHF
TRBV10-2	TRBJ1-1	.	12	TRBD1	TGCGCCAGCAGGGACAGGGGCACTGAAGCTTTCTTT	CASRDRGTEAFF
TRBV9	TRBJ1-2	.	16	.	TGTGCCAGCAGCGTAGCCCGACACGCCGATAACTATGGCTACACCTTC	CASSVARHADNYGYTF
TRBV5-1	TRBJ2-7	.	15	.	TGCGCCAGCAGCTTAGCGACAGGCCTCTCCTACGAGCAGTACTTC	CASSLATGLSYEQYF
TRBV2	TRBJ1-2	.	12	.	TGTGCCAGCATCGAGGGCCGCTATGGCTACACCTTC	CASIEGRYGYTF
TRBV29-1	TRBJ1-2	.	11	.	TGCAGCGTGACGGACGAGGGCGGCTACACCTTC	CSVTDEGGYTF
TRBV2	TRBJ1-3	.	14	TRBD1	TGTGCCAGCAGTCCACAGGGGATAGGAAACACCATATATTTT	CASSPQGIGNTIYF
TRBV20-1	TRBJ2-3	once	12	.	TGCAGTGCTAGTAGCAGCACAGATACGCAGTATTTT	CSASSSTDTQYF
TRBV3-1/TRBV3-2	TRBJ2-3	.	15	TRBD2	TGTGCCAGCAGCCAGGGGACTAGCGGGGGGGTTACGCAGTATTTT	CASSQGTSGGVTQYF
TRBV29-1	TRBJ1-1	.	12	.	TGCAGCGTCACTCCCGGGATGGCTGAAGCTTTCTTT	CSVTPGMAEAFF
TRBV9	TRBJ2-1	.	15	.	TGTGCCAGCAGCGTAATGGAAAGGGGGTACAATGAGCAGTTCTTC	CASSVMERGYNEQFF
TRBV28	TRBJ1-5	.	13	.	TGTGCCAGCACCTTTTCGGGAACGCAGCCCCAGCATTTT	CASTFSGTQPQHF
TRBV19	TRBJ1-4	.	14	TRBD1	TGTGCCAGTAGTATGACAGGGATTAATGAAAAACTGTTTTTT	CASSMTGINEKLFF
TRBV4-2	TRBJ1-2	.	13	.	TGTGCCAGCAGCCAAGACCGGGACTATGGCTACACCTTC	CASSQDRDYGYTF
TRBV30	TRBJ1-2	.	12	TRBD1	TGTGCCTGGGGACAGGCCCCCCGTGGCTACACCTTC	CAWGQAPRGYTF
TRBV19	TRBJ1-5	.	17	TRBD1	TGTGCCAGTAGCCCAGGACAGGGGAGGGTCGGGAATCAGCCCCAGCATTTT	CASSPGQGRVGNQPQHF
TRBV15	TRBJ1-4	.	15	TRBD1	TGTGCCACCAGCGGAGCCGGGACAGGGGTGGGAAAACTGTTTTTT	CATSGAGTGVGKLFF
TRBV3-1/TRBV3-2	TRBJ2-7	.	14	.	TGTGCCAGCAGCTCCTCCGGGAACCTTAGGGAGCAGTACTTC	CASSSSGNLREQYF
TRBV9	TRBJ1-6	.	18	.	TGTGCCAGCAGTCCCGCCCCCGGATCGAGGGATTATAATTCACCCCTCCACTTT	CASSPAPGSRDYNSPLHF
TRBV15	TRBJ2-2	.	14	.	TGTGCCACCAGCAGAGACAGGGGATCCGGGGAGCTGTTTTTT	CATSRDRGSGELFF
TRBV28	TRBJ1-5	.	15	TRBD1	TGTGCCAGCAGTCTAGGACAGGGAGAGATTCAGCCCCAGCATTTT	CASSLGQGEIQPQHF